A single sample gave rise to the 9 T cell receptor beta chains below, sequenced in a study of cytomegalovirus exposure and HLA in healthy donors. In the PCR, 60 Vbeta and 13 Jbeta primers were used. The method was immunoSEQ multiplex PCR; TCRdb's version includes in-frame clones alone and lacks a portion of them. The repertoire holds around 150,000 clones, with over 60% as singletons. Sequencing was done on a sample of PBMCs. The receptors originated from a man aged 25-40 years in good health and CMV-seronegative.

J is TRBJ1-1 and V is TRBV6-5, with a tentative D call TRBD1 (5 bases). CDR1 is MNHEY and CDR2 is SVGAGI in the germline V gene. This CDR3 contains 14 residues. V lost 6 bases, J lost 2 bases, and 13 bases lay in between. CDR3 loop: CASRHDSSNTEAFF. The DNA for the CDR3 is TGTGCCAGCAGACACGACAGTTCTAACACTGAAGCTTTCTTT.

CDR3 region: CASRTTGGNEQFF. CDR3 in DNA: TGTGCCAGTAGGACTACAGGGGGCAATGAGCAGTTCTTC. V is TRBV19 and J is TRBJ2-1; TRBD1 matches 8 bases. The CDR3 extends over 13 amino acids. Germline V CDR1 and CDR2: LNHDA, SQIVND (reference sequence). J gave up 6 bases and V 6 bases, and 4 bases lay outside the gene matches.

This clone appeared a few times. The chain combines TRBV30 with TRBJ2-2, with no clear D. Looked up from germline, CDR1 is GTSNPN and CDR2 is SVGIG (reference sequence). Trimming stripped 0 bases from V and 3 bases from J, with 8 bases between. The CDR3 covers 14 residues. The CDR3 region is CAWSVMADTGELFF. DNA of the CDR3: TGTGCCTGGAGTGTAATGGCGGACACCGGGGAGCTGTTTTTT.

The J gene is TRBJ1-5, the V gene TRBV18, with unresolved D. The CDR3 consists of 13 residues. The V gene's germline CDR1 is KGHSH and CDR2 LQKENI. V was shortened by 2 bases and J by 14 bases, with 16 bases between the two germline ends. The DNA for the CDR3 is TGTGCCAGCTCACCAAACAGTAACGACGCAGAGCATTTT. Its protein product is CASSPNSNDAEHF.

This chain connects TRBV6-1 to TRBJ2-5, with a possible D match to TRBD2 (5 bases). CDR1 and CDR2 from the germline V gene are MNHNS and SASEGT. V was shortened by 6 bases and J by 3 bases, with 5 bases between the two germline ends. The CDR3 runs to 11 residues. CDR3 protein: CASREEETQYF. The DNA of the CDR3 is TGTGCCAGCAGGGAGGAAGAGACCCAGTACTTC.

The rearrangement uses TRBV5-6 and TRBJ1-2, with no clear D. V lost 4 bases, J lost 7 bases, and 14 bases lay in between. The CDR3 has 13 residues. Germline V gene sequence: CDR1 SGHDT, CDR2 YYEEEE. For the CDR3, the DNA is TGTGCCAGCAGCCCGCCGGGGTTCGGTGGCTACACCTTC. The encoded protein is CASSPPGFGGYTF.

This rearrangement joins TRBV11-2 to TRBJ2-7; maybe TRBD2 (6 bases). V was pared by 4 bases and J by 4 bases, with 20 bases between. Germline V gene lookup returns CDR1 SGHAT and CDR2 FQNNGV. The CDR3 totals 16 residues. Here the CDR3 reads CASSSPRNPGVYEQYF. CDR3 coding DNA: TGTGCCAGCAGCTCCCCGAGGAACCCGGGGGTGTACGAGCAGTACTTC.

To note about this clone: Different DNA sequences within this sample yield the same CDR3. The V call is TRBV5-1, the J call TRBJ2-5; 7 nucleotides match TRBD1. Trimming took 0 bases from V and 0 from J; bases not matched to a gene: 2. In germline, CDR1 is SGHRS, CDR2 YFSETQ. The CDR3 length is 15 residues. This CDR3 reads CASSLAGTDQETQYF. The CDR3 DNA follows: TGCGCCAGCAGCTTGGCGGGGACAGACCAAGAGACCCAGTACTTC. Variable domain in full (rest from reference TRBV5-1 and TRBJ2-5): KAGVTQTPRYLIKTRGQQVTLSCSPISGHRSVSWYQQTPGQGLQFLFEYFSETQRNKGNFPGRFSGRQFSNSRSEMNVSTLELGDSALYLCASSLAGTDQETQYFGPGTRLLVL.

This clone was picked up one time. Here the CDR3 reads CASSRRVSGANVLTF. CDR3 nucleotide sequence: TGTGCCAGCAGCCGACGGGTCTCTGGGGCCAACGTCCTGACTTTC. V gene TRBV11-1 combines with J gene TRBJ2-6; D is unresolved. V lost 5 bases and J lost 0, with 8 bases in between. CDR1 and CDR2 from the germline V gene are SGHAT and FQDESV (reference sequence). The CDR3 sequence is 15 residues long.